This T cell receptor (beta chain) was obtained from a study of T cell responses to AZD1222 COVID-19 vaccine. The wider study: Recipients boosted at about 4 weeks or about 12 weeks are pooled.

Only one count was recorded for this clone. The J segment lost 4 bases and the V segment lost 5 bases, leaving 11 bases of the junction unmatched. The CDR3 contains 17 residues. Germline V CDR1 and CDR2: MRHNA, SNTAGT. The repertoire was sequenced with immunoSEQ multiplex PCR; TCRdb's copy has only in-frame clones and lacks some. The table records some 97,000 clones, around 90% of them present only once. V is TRBV6-4 and J is TRBJ2-3; 11 positions match TRBD1. The source material was peripheral blood, sampled on day 0 of AZD1222 vaccination. This sequence originates from an adult in good health. CDR3 amino acids: CASSSLRDRGWSDTQYF. The CDR3 bases are TGTGCCAGCAGTTCCCTCCGGGACAGGGGGTGGTCAGATACGCAGTATTTT.